These T cell receptor beta chains were read from a single sample in a study of identifying expanded T cells in peripheral blood. Method: immunoSEQ multiplex PCR; TCRdb's copy keeps in-frame clones and lacks some. The data hold approximately 94,000 clones, with 80% to 90% observed a single time. The sample comprised blood. Receptor source: a person aged 18 to 70 in good health. Both conserved end residues are part of each CDR3. A D gene is named only where the DNA matches it firmly. Size is stated for part of the rows, as once, few or many counts, or as a class when the clone is expanded.

D,V,J,size,CDR3,DNA
NA,TRBV20-1,TRBJ2-7,NA,CSAKSGYEQYF,TGCAGTGCCAAGTCGGGGTACGAGCAGTACTTC
TRBD1,TRBV10-3,TRBJ2-3,NA,CAISEGGTGKDTQYF,TGTGCCATCAGCGAGGGGGGGACAGGGAAGGATACGCAGTATTTT
NA,TRBV7-8,TRBJ2-7,NA,CATHGTTYEQYF,TGTGCCACCCACGGTACTACCTACGAGCAGTACTTC
TRBD1,TRBV7-2,TRBJ2-2,NA,CASSPITGDPGELFF,TGTGCCAGCAGCCCAATAACAGGGGATCCCGGGGAGCTGTTTTTT
NA,TRBV2,TRBJ2-1,NA,CASRHDLSNEQFF,TGTGCCAGCAGGCACGACTTGTCCAATGAGCAGTTCTTC
TRBD2,TRBV7-9,TRBJ2-3,NA,CASRGLAGSLADTQYF,TGTGCCAGCAGGGGACTAGCGGGATCATTGGCAGATACGCAGTATTTT
NA,TRBV6-5,TRBJ1-1,NA,CASSYRGDTEAFF,TGTGCCAGCAGTTACAGGGGAGACACTGAAGCTTTCTTT
NA,TRBV7-8,TRBJ1-1,NA,CASSLEGSRPNTEAFF,TGTGCCAGCAGCTTAGAGGGCAGCCGCCCTAACACTGAAGCTTTCTTT
NA,TRBV4-1,TRBJ1-4,NA,CASSQTGDGEKLFF,TGCGCCAGCAGCCAAACAGGAGATGGAGAAAAACTGTTTTTT
NA,TRBV5-5,TRBJ2-1,NA,CASSQIGQNYNEQFF,TGTGCCAGCAGCCAGATCGGACAGAACTACAATGAGCAGTTCTTC
NA,TRBV19,TRBJ2-7,NA,CASSKYSVGLSYEQYF,TGTGCCAGTAGTAAGTACAGCGTCGGCCTTTCCTACGAGCAGTACTTC
TRBD1,TRBV13,TRBJ2-4,NA,CASSFPTGGLKNIQYF,TGTGCCAGCAGCTTCCCGACAGGGGGCTTGAAAAACATTCAGTACTTC
NA,TRBV7-2,TRBJ2-5,NA,CASSLRDGSQETQYF,TGTGCCAGCAGCTTGCGGGACGGGAGCCAAGAGACCCAGTACTTC
TRBD1,TRBV4-1,TRBJ2-3,NA,CASSQDRDRGIRDTQYF,TGCGCCAGCAGCCAGGACCGGGACAGGGGAATCAGAGATACGCAGTATTTT
NA,TRBV18,TRBJ1-2,NA,CASSSYSGTEYGYTF,TGTGCCAGCTCATCCTATTCCGGGACCGAGTATGGCTACACCTTC
NA,TRBV30,TRBJ2-7,NA,CAFTPLSSYEQYF,TGTGCCTTTACGCCGCTAAGCTCCTACGAGCAGTACTTC
NA,TRBV6-1,TRBJ2-1,NA,CAGRKPQNNEQFF,TGTGCCGGACGAAAGCCCCAAAACAATGAGCAGTTCTTC
NA,TRBV5-1,TRBJ1-1,NA,CASSLGLTSTEAFF,TGCGCCAGCAGCTTGGGCCTTACAAGTACTGAAGCTTTCTTT
TRBD1,TRBV5-1,TRBJ2-7,NA,CASSFEDRVEQYF,TGCGCCAGCAGCTTTGAAGACAGGGTCGAGCAGTACTTC
NA,TRBV14,TRBJ2-7,NA,CASSQGSYEQYF,TGTGCCAGCAGCCAGGGATCCTACGAGCAGTACTTC
NA,TRBV7-9,TRBJ2-5,NA,CASSLPANIQETQYF,TGTGCCAGCAGCTTACCGGCCAACATCCAAGAGACCCAGTACTTC
TRBD1,TRBV5-1,TRBJ2-7,few,CASSLVPRGQQYF,TGCGCCAGCAGCTTGGTGCCCAGGGGGCAGCAGTACTTC
TRBD1,TRBV19,TRBJ2-2,NA,CASTRGGGQGPGELFF,TGTGCCAGTACCCGGGGAGGAGGACAGGGTCCCGGGGAGCTGTTTTTT
TRBD2,TRBV19,TRBJ2-1,NA,CATALAGLSHNEQFF,TGTGCCACCGCACTAGCGGGTTTATCGCACAATGAGCAGTTCTTC
TRBD1,TRBV19,TRBJ1-2,NA,CASSLTRDRQYGYTF,TGTGCCAGTAGTCTCACCCGGGACAGGCAATATGGCTACACCTTC
NA,TRBV14,TRBJ1-4,NA,CASSQLGVPNEKLFF,TGTGCCAGCAGCCAACTAGGGGTGCCTAATGAAAAACTGTTTTTT
NA,TRBV19,TRBJ2-1,NA,CASSISGLYNEQFF,TGTGCCAGTAGTATATCCGGACTGTACAATGAGCAGTTCTTC
TRBD1,TRBV9,TRBJ2-2,NA,CASSAGTGRWTTGELFF,TGTGCCAGCAGCGCCGGGACAGGGAGGTGGACCACCGGGGAGCTGTTTTTT
TRBD2,TRBV6-1,TRBJ2-2,NA,CASSDFEGLAGTNTGELFF,TGTGCCAGCAGTGATTTCGAGGGGCTAGCGGGAACGAACACCGGGGAGCTGTTTTTT
NA,TRBV27,TRBJ2-2,NA,CASSFLGRNTGELFF,TGTGCCAGCAGTTTCCTAGGACGAAACACCGGGGAGCTGTTTTTT
NA,TRBV9,TRBJ2-5,few,CASSLRQVSETQYF,TGTGCCAGCAGCCTTCGACAGGTTAGCGAGACCCAGTACTTC
NA,TRBV30,TRBJ1-3,NA,CAWSVFGTSGNTIYF,TGTGCCTGGAGTGTATTCGGGACCTCTGGAAACACCATATATTTT
NA,TRBV15,TRBJ2-1,once,CATSTQNSFNEQFF,TGTGCCACCAGCACACAGAACAGCTTCAATGAGCAGTTCTTC
NA,TRBV6-1,TRBJ2-7,NA,CASSERGRVHYEQYF,TGTGCCAGCAGTGAGCGGGGCAGGGTCCACTACGAGCAGTACTTC
NA,TRBV12-5,TRBJ2-2,NA,CASAPLGNTGELFF,TGTGCTAGTGCCCCATTGGGAAACACCGGGGAGCTGTTTTTT
TRBD1,TRBV6-6,TRBJ1-6,NA,CASSRSGGRSPLHF,TGTGCCAGCAGTCGATCAGGGGGCCGTTCACCCCTCCACTTT
NA,TRBV5-1,TRBJ2-7,NA,CASSPDQGKQYF,TGCGCCAGCAGCCCAGACCAGGGGAAGCAGTACTTC
NA,TRBV7-9,TRBJ1-6,NA,CASSETGDGSPLHF,TGTGCCAGCAGCGAGACCGGGGATGGGTCACCCCTCCACTTT
NA,TRBV2,TRBJ2-5,once,CASSEGGRVGETQYF,TGTGCCAGCAGTGAAGGTGGCAGGGTTGGGGAGACCCAGTACTTC
NA,TRBV19,TRBJ2-7,NA,CASSTRGQRYEQYF,TGTGCCAGTAGTACCCGGGGCCAACGCTACGAGCAGTACTTC
TRBD1,TRBV2,TRBJ2-6,NA,CASRGQGAVGANVLTF,TGTGCCAGCAGAGGACAGGGGGCGGTAGGGGCCAACGTCCTGACTTTC